Listed below are T cell receptor beta chains from one sample, sequenced in a study of identical twins. TCRdb fed the 5' RACE reads into MiXCR, producing one record per CDR3 protein. The sample contains hundreds of thousands of distinct CDR3 sequences, more than 20% of which appear only once. The same data also went into a second study, on yellow fever vaccine responses in identical twins.

The sequencing input was CD4+ T cells sorted from blood. The receptors stem from a woman between 18 and 29 years old in good health. CDR3s include the opening cysteine and the closing phenylalanine or tryptophan. Fields, in order: V gene, J gene, D gene, clone size, CDR3 DNA, CDR3 protein. D genes are given only for firm matches. Only some rows state a clone size, as once, few, many or a class for expanded clones.

TRBV20-1	TRBJ2-4	NA	NA	TGCAGTGCTAGACTAGAACTAGCCAAAAACATTCAGTACTTC	CSARLELAKNIQYF
TRBV20-1	TRBJ2-5	TRBD2	few	TGCAGTGCTAGCCTAGCGGGAGTTCAAGAGACCCAGTACTTC	CSASLAGVQETQYF
TRBV5-1	TRBJ1-1	NA	few	TGCGCCAGCAGCGCTGGTTGGGGCGGGAACACTGAAGCTTTCTTT	CASSAGWGGNTEAFF
TRBV29-1	TRBJ2-4	NA	NA	TGCAGCGTGGCCGGGGACATTCAGTACTTC	CSVAGDIQYF
TRBV27	TRBJ2-3	NA	NA	TGTGCCAGTCGAAGTTACGGGGCCTTGGCAGTAAATACGCAGTATTTT	CASRSYGALAVNTQYF
TRBV10-3	TRBJ1-3	NA	few	TGTGCCATCAGACAGGAGGGCCACTCTGGAAACACCATATATTTT	CAIRQEGHSGNTIYF
TRBV20-1	TRBJ1-5	NA	NA	TGCAGTGCTAGAATCGGGACGCAGCCCCAGCATTTT	CSARIGTQPQHF
TRBV9	TRBJ2-1	TRBD2	NA	TGTGCCAGCAGCGTATTCCCCCTGGACAGGGTCGGAACTAGCGGGAACAATGAGCAGTTCTTC	CASSVFPLDRVGTSGNNEQFF
TRBV3-1	TRBJ2-1	TRBD2	NA	TGTGCCAGCAGCGGGACTAGCGGGAGGAGGTGGAATGAGCAGTTCTTC	CASSGTSGRRWNEQFF
TRBV5-1	TRBJ2-3	NA	once	TGCGCCAGCAGCTTGTCGGCCGGCGGCCCTAGCACAGATACGCAGTATTTT	CASSLSAGGPSTDTQYF
TRBV5-1	TRBJ2-1	NA	NA	TGCGCCAGCAGCACCGGACAGCTGCACAATGAGCAGTTCTTC	CASSTGQLHNEQFF
TRBV9	TRBJ2-2	NA	NA	TGTGCCAGCAGCGCCTGGGCCTCGAACACCGGGGAGCTGTTTTTT	CASSAWASNTGELFF
TRBV11-2	TRBJ2-7	NA	NA	TGTGCCAGCAGCACTTCCCCGGGGGTTTCTGGCTACGAGCAGTACTTC	CASSTSPGVSGYEQYF
TRBV7-2	TRBJ2-5	NA	NA	TGTGCCAGCAGCTTAGCGGGGGGTATTTCAGAGACCCAGTACTTC	CASSLAGGISETQYF
TRBV18	TRBJ2-2	NA	NA	TGTGCCAGCTCACCACTAGCGGCCGGGGAGCTGTTTTTT	CASSPLAAGELFF
TRBV29-1	TRBJ1-2	TRBD1	NA	TGCAGCGTTGAAGACCGGGACAGGGGGCCCTATGGCTACACCTTC	CSVEDRDRGPYGYTF
TRBV10-3	TRBJ2-5	TRBD1	NA	TGTGCCATCTCGGACAGGGAAGGTGGGACCCAGTACTTC	CAISDREGGTQYF
TRBV28	TRBJ2-3	TRBD1	NA	TGTGCCAGCAGGGACAGGGTCACAGATACGCAGTATTTT	CASRDRVTDTQYF
TRBV18	TRBJ1-5	NA	many	TGTGCCAGCTCACCGCAGGGGAACGATCAGCCCCAGCATTTT	CASSPQGNDQPQHF
TRBV12-3/TRBV12-4	TRBJ2-1	TRBD2	NA	TGTGCCAGCAGTTTAAGGCGGGGGGGCCTCTACAATGAGCAGTTCTTC	CASSLRRGGLYNEQFF
TRBV4-2	TRBJ1-4	NA	few	TGTGCCAGCAGCCCGTGGACAGCGGATAATGAAAAACTGTTTTTT	CASSPWTADNEKLFF
TRBV19	TRBJ2-1	TRBD2	NA	TGTGCCAGTAGTCCACACAAGGGACTAGCGGAGCAGTTCTTC	CASSPHKGLAEQFF
TRBV6-1	TRBJ1-2	NA	NA	TGTGCCAGCAATCCCCCATCACTAGCGGGCTATGGCTACACCTTC	CASNPPSLAGYGYTF
TRBV3-1	TRBJ2-1	TRBD1	few	TGTGCCAGCAGCCAAGCCGGGACAGCGACCTACAATGAGCAGTTCTTC	CASSQAGTATYNEQFF
TRBV27	TRBJ2-1	NA	NA	TGTGCCAGCAGTTTATCGAGTAGGAGGGAGGTTGATGAGCAGTTCTTC	CASSLSSRREVDEQFF
TRBV2	TRBJ2-7	NA	few	TGTGCCAGCAGTGAAAGGGCAGGCTACGAGCAGTACTTC	CASSERAGYEQYF
TRBV5-1	TRBJ2-3	NA	NA	TGCGCCAGCAGCTCCACTAAAACAGGTTCCCACACAGATACGCAGTATTTT	CASSSTKTGSHTDTQYF
TRBV10-2	TRBJ1-2	NA	NA	TGCGCCAGCAGTGACCTAGGGAAGGCGGATGGCTACACCTTC	CASSDLGKADGYTF
TRBV11-2	TRBJ2-1	NA	NA	TGTGCCAGCACCCAGGGGATAGACTACAATGAGCAGTTCTTC	CASTQGIDYNEQFF
TRBV12-3/TRBV12-4	TRBJ2-7	TRBD2	once	TGTGCCAGCCTCCTAGCGGGGACCTACGAGCAGTACTTC	CASLLAGTYEQYF
TRBV12-3/TRBV12-4	TRBJ2-4	TRBD2	NA	TGTGCCAGCAGTATGGGACTAGCCGTGGACATTCAGTACTTC	CASSMGLAVDIQYF
TRBV29-1	TRBJ2-7	NA	NA	TGCAGCGTTGAGTTCCAGGGCTACCCCTACGAGCAGTACTTC	CSVEFQGYPYEQYF
TRBV12-3/TRBV12-4	TRBJ1-6	NA	few	TGTGCCAGCAGTAGCCCACGGTCACCCCTCCACTTT	CASSSPRSPLHF
TRBV20-1	TRBJ1-3	NA	NA	TGCTGTGCTCCAACCCTTGGGGCCTCTGGAAACACCATATATTTT	CCAPTLGASGNTIYF
TRBV3-1	TRBJ2-5	NA	NA	TGTGCCAGCAGCCATCCTTGGGGCGGAGGGGAGACCCAGTACTTC	CASSHPWGGGETQYF
TRBV12-3/TRBV12-4	TRBJ1-3	NA	NA	TGTGCCAGCAGTTCCGCCGGGGGGGTCTCTGGAAACACCATATATTTT	CASSSAGGVSGNTIYF
TRBV11-2	TRBJ1-5	NA	few	TGTGCCAGCAGCAGACTCCCCGGGACATACTATAGCAATCAGCCCCAGCATTTT	CASSRLPGTYYSNQPQHF
TRBV24-1	TRBJ2-5	NA	NA	TGTGCCACCAGTGATTCTTGGGCGGGAGAGACCCAGTACTTC	CATSDSWAGETQYF
TRBV12-3/TRBV12-4	TRBJ1-6	NA	many	TGTGCCAACTCACACGGGGGGAATTCACCCCTCCACTTT	CANSHGGNSPLHF
TRBV4-1	TRBJ2-1	TRBD1	NA	TGCGCCAGCAGCCTCTCCTCGACAGGGTGGTTCCTCAATGAGCAGTTCTTC	CASSLSSTGWFLNEQFF
TRBV2	TRBJ1-2	TRBD1	NA	TGTGCCAGCATCGGGACAGGCACCCTAGACCTATATGGCTACACCTTC	CASIGTGTLDLYGYTF
TRBV5-1	TRBJ2-7	NA	NA	TGCGCCAGCAGCTTGGACGGGGGTCGGGTATCCGAGCAGTACTTC	CASSLDGGRVSEQYF
TRBV28	TRBJ1-2	NA	few	TGTGCCAGCAGTTTATGGCGGGCCGGGGTTAACTATGGCTACACCTTC	CASSLWRAGVNYGYTF
TRBV20-1	TRBJ2-5	NA	NA	TGCAGTGCTGGAGAACTAAAATTGTCAGAGACCCAGTACTTC	CSAGELKLSETQYF
TRBV6-5	TRBJ2-1	TRBD2	few	TGTGCCAGCAGTTACGGTGAAGGAGCGGGAGGAGGCGGAAATGAGCAGTTCTTC	CASSYGEGAGGGGNEQFF
TRBV20-1	TRBJ2-3	TRBD2	NA	TGCAGTGCTAGCCCACTCCCACTAGCGGAAGGCACAGATACGCAGTATTTT	CSASPLPLAEGTDTQYF
TRBV2	TRBJ1-2	NA	once	TGTGCCAGCGCACCTCCCCCGCCCCGCTATGGCTACACCTTC	CASAPPPPRYGYTF
TRBV10-3	TRBJ1-2	TRBD1	few	TGTGCCATACAGGGACAGGGGAAGAAGGGCTACACCTTC	CAIQGQGKKGYTF
TRBV5-4	TRBJ2-1	NA	NA	TGTGCCAGCAGCCTTCTTAACTACAATGAGCAGTTCTTC	CASSLLNYNEQFF
TRBV6-4	TRBJ2-2	NA	NA	TGTGCCAGCAGTGAAGGTTCAGAGCTCACCGGGGAGCTGTTTTTT	CASSEGSELTGELFF
TRBV27	TRBJ1-1	TRBD1	few	TGTGCCAGCAGTAGACGGGACAGCATGAACACTGAAGCTTTCTTT	CASSRRDSMNTEAFF
TRBV9	TRBJ1-1	TRBD1	NA	TGTGCCAGCAGCGTAGTGACTAGGGACAGTGAAGCTTTCTTT	CASSVVTRDSEAFF
TRBV28	TRBJ1-6	NA	few	TGTGCCAGCAGTGCCGACCGTCTATATTCACCCCTCCACTTT	CASSADRLYSPLHF